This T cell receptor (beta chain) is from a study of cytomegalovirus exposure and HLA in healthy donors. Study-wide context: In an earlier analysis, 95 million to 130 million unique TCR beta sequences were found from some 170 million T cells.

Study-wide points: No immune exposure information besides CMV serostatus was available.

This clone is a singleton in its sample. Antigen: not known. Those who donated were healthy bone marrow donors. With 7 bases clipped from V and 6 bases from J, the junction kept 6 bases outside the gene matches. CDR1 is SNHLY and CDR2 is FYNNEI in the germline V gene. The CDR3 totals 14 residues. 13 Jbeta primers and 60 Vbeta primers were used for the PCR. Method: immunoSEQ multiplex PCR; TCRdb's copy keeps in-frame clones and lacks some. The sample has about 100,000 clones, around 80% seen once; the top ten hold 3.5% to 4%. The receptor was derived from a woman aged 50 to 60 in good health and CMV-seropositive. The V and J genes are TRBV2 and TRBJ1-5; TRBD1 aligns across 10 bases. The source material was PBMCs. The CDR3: CASILGQGVQPQHF. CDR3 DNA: TGTGCCAGCATATTAGGACAGGGGGTTCAGCCCCAGCATTTT.